This paragraph reports one TCR beta chain. Antigen: not known. The CDR3 is made up of 15 amino acids. The V end was cut by 4 bases, the J end by 0 bases, with 9 bases between. The germline V gene has CDR1 SGHVS and CDR2 FNYEAQ. Only in-frame clones appear in the TCRdb table, and some are missing; sequencing was by immunoSEQ multiplex PCR. The sample has about 15,000 clones; approximately 83% are singletons. This specimen comes from a study of T cell clonotyping in hematopoietic cell transplantation. Study findings and constraints: At the given depth, recipient repertoires were over 97% de novo clonotypes.

The source material was peripheral blood mononuclear cells. This TCR was sampled from a woman in her 40s in good health. Some clones in this sample may be carry-over from other donors' samples. The V gene is TRBV7-6, the J gene TRBJ2-2; D may be TRBD1 (6 bases). As DNA, the CDR3 is TGTGCCAGCAGCTCCCACAGGGCGAACACCGGGGAGCTGTTTTTT. It translates to CASSSHRANTGELFF.